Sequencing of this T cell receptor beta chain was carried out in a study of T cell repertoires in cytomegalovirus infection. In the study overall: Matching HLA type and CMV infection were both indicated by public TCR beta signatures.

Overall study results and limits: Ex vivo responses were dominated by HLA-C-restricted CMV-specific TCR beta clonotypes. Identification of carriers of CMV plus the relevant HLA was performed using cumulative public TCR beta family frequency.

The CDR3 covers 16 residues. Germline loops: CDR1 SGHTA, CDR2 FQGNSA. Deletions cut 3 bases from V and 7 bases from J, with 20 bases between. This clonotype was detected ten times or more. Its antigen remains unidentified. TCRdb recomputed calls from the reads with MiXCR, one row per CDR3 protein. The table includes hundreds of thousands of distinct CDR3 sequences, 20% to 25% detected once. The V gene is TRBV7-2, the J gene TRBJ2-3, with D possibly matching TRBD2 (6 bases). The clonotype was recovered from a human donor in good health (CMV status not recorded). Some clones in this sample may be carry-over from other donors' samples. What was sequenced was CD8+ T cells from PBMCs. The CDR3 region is CASSFPGLAPRHTQYF. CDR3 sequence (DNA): TGTGCCAGCAGCTTTCCGGGACTCGCCCCCCGGCATACGCAGTATTTT.